This entry is about one T cell receptor (beta chain). Unexposed donor CD4+ T cells date from about 2011-2018, before the COVID-19 pandemic. Some clones are missing from TCRdb's copy, which holds only in-frame ones; the method was immunoSEQ multiplex PCR. The sample lists just under 65,000 clones; about 94% were seen once. V was cut by 6 bases and J by 0 bases, with 6 bases left in between. The germline V gene encodes CDR1 MDHEN and CDR2 SYDVKM. The CDR3 has 12 residues. This entry is derived from a study of CD4 T cells in relation to SARS-CoV-2 and coronaviruses. Sequencing was done on a sample of naive CD4+ T cells from PBMCs. The subset here: naive CD4+ T cells isolated by negative enrichment. This TCR derives from a human donor in good health. This chain connects TRBV28 to TRBJ2-7; D remains ambiguous. The CDR3 DNA reads TGTGCCAGCAGATTTAGCTCCTACGAGCAGTACTTC. Translated, it gives CASRFSSYEQYF.